This T cell receptor (beta chain) was recovered during a study of blood T cell repertoires in COVID-19. Turning to the study itself: The samples span acute and convalescent COVID-19 from the United States, Italy and Spain.

The germline CDR1 and CDR2 sequences are KGHSH and LQKENI. CDR3 length equals 15 residues. Unmatched junction bases numbered 8, after V lost 3 bases and J lost 5 bases. Here immunoSEQ multiplex PCR was the method, and the copy in TCRdb shows in-frame clones only, minus some. The sample has just under 35,000 clones; approximately 91% are singletons. The J gene is TRBJ2-7, the V gene TRBV18; 9 bases line up with TRBD2. This clonotype was obtained from a man aged 55 to 70 with active or convalescent COVID-19. Sequenced input: peripheral blood. In DNA, the CDR3 is TGTGCCAGCTCACCTGCGGGAGGGAGCTACGACGAGCAGTACTTC. It yields the protein CASSPAGGSYDEQYF.